This TCR beta chain comes out of a study of CD8+ T cells in alopecia areata (dated by TCRdb to 2016 to 2018). In terms of the full investigation: The treated patients took part in an open-label pilot trial in which moderate-to-severe alopecia areata was treated with oral tofacitinib at 5 to 10 mg twice daily. Tofacitinib was given for 6 to 18 months, followed by 6 months of follow-up off drug to assess delayed response and recurrence. In treated patients, disease severity was measured using the SALT score, which gives the percentage of scalp surface area affected. To study T cell clonal expansion in alopecia areata, the researchers applied high-throughput TCRbeta sequencing to both the C3H/HeJ mouse model and human patients. Human TCRbeta sequencing covered scalp tissue and sorted CD4+ and CD8+ peripheral blood T cells from patchy and totalis/universalis alopecia areata patients and healthy controls. Biopsies were taken from tofacitinib-treated patients at baseline and again at 4 and 24 weeks into treatment, and several of those patients also had a later scalp biopsy. Clonality in the scalp was compared among normal scalp (n=4), patchy alopecia areata scalp (n=8), and alopecia totalis/universalis scalp (n=8). RNA was obtained with the PAXgene miRNA kit for fixed scalp, the miRNeasy kit for PBMCs, and the RNeasy kit for mouse skin. immunoSEQ multiplex PCR using 35 Vbeta forward primers and 13 Jbeta reverse primers was used to amplify TCRbeta CDR3 regions.

For this clone: Its binding antigen is unknown. Within one base of it there is no much larger clone, and no base qualities were kept.

As encoded in the germline V gene (reference sequence), CDR1 is SEHNR while CDR2 is FQNEAQ. CDR3 length: 15 amino acids, cysteine to phenylalanine. Only the CDR3 part of the read is kept: 45 bases, read in frame from the first base. Trimming removed 6 bases from V and 0 bases from J, leaving 14 bases between the germline ends. What the treatment or condition label conveys for this sample: oral pan-JAK inhibitor, 5-10 mg twice daily. Peripheral blood and lesional scalp punch biopsies were obtained from patients with alopecia areata. PBMCs were isolated by density centrifugation and stained for CD3, CD4 and CD8, and CD4+ and CD8+ T cells were sorted on a FACSAria. The library was obtained by the immunoSEQ multiplex PCR assay. RNA was extracted from all samples and reverse transcribed into cDNA, which served as template for TCR sequencing. SuperScript III was used for first-strand cDNA synthesis, primed with a 2:1 mix of oligo-dT and random hexamers. A synthetic immune receptor repertoire was used to assess amplification bias, and residual bias was removed computationally. The paper's processing steps were these. Raw reads were preprocessed to remove errors, and CDR3 was defined by IMGT conventions from the conserved cysteine to phenylalanine. Clonality was computed as 1 minus the Shannon entropy, with the entropy normalized by log2 of the number of productive unique TCRs. Whether scalp clones were CD4 or CD8 was inferred by matching scalp TCRbeta sequences against CD4 and CD8 repertoires sorted from blood. The source is immuneACCESS, and TCRdb retained only in-frame sequences with V and J called. Part of the clones is not carried over; for the studies checked, unresolved V genes explain less than half of this, and the remainder is unexplained. V and J calls and clone size are those listed in that table; D and trimming were worked out from the DNA. This sample holds some 200,000 clones; roughly two fifths were observed only once. The top ten hold over 2% of the sample.

Summary of the overall study and its limitations: Shared TCR sequences between patients were less evident than in mice, which may be partly attributable to HLA diversity in the patient population. With tofacitinib, both scalp clonality and the number of expanded CD8+ clones among the top 100 scalp clones went down significantly. Many expanded lesional clones persisted in scalp and blood during tofacitinib treatment, which may partly explain relapse after stopping treatment. Because the treated cohort was small and included a single nonresponder, larger studies are needed to assess links between baseline CD8+ expansion and response. Higher clonality and more expanded CD8+ clones were observed in lesional scalp than in normal scalp, particularly in alopecia totalis/universalis, a finding suggestive of antigenic drive. Unlike mouse skin, which is dominated by gammadelta T cells, normal human skin has resident alphabeta T cells that are also sequenced, and this complicates analysis of the scalp TCR repertoire.

The sample here was CD4+ T cells sorted from blood, taken at approximately week 36, from a patient treated with tofacitinib. The receptor comes from a human donor with alopecia areata. The V gene is TRBV7-9 and the J gene is TRBJ1-1; TRBD1 is a weak D gene call, 5 bases matching. The CDR3 protein sequence reads: CASRFGTDMNTEAFF. The sequenced DNA: TGTGCCAGCAGATTCGGGACGGACATGAACACTGAAGCTTTCTTT.